This T cell receptor beta chain was obtained from a study of spatial heterogeneity in lung cancer (dated by TCRdb to the late 2010s). With regard to the full study: Beta-chain transcripts were consistently detected in greater numbers than alpha-chain transcripts, which likely reflects a higher abundance of beta-chain transcripts. A strong correlation was found between TCR transcript counts in tumor regions and a T cell transcriptional module score from matched bulk RNA-seq. In the raw uncorrected reads, each unique combination of TCR and UMI appeared more than ten times on average. TCR alpha and beta repertoires were quantitatively compared across multiple tumor regions, matched nontumor lung and blood in non-small cell lung cancer. Nonsynonymous mutation counts, determined by whole-exome sequencing of tumor tissue, were related to TCR repertoire features. Both alpha and beta chains were TCR-sequenced in fewer than 250 tumor regions, 64 matched nontumor lung samples and over 55 PBMC samples obtained at surgery.

Ten or more counts support this clonotype. Its antigen is currently not known. No quality values exist for individual bases; no much larger clone is one base distant. The CDR3 has 12 amino acids, counting the end cysteine and phenylalanine. Only the CDR3 region is kept as DNA, spanning 36 bases read in frame from base 1. Trimming takes 6 bases from V and 3 bases from J, and the germline ends sit 9 bases apart. According to the germline V gene, CDR1 reads SNHLY and CDR2 reads FYNNEI. In light of the paper, this sample's time point label describes: sample taken at primary tumor resection. Samples were obtained from 70 to 85 patients with early-stage, untreated non-small cell lung cancer from the lung TRACERx cohort. For TCR sequencing, whole RNA was extracted from tumor and nontumor lung tissue, or from cryopreserved PBMC samples, and no cell sorting was done. Patients were selected for TCR sequencing only if sufficient RNA was available from at least two tumor regions. Tumor and adjacent nontumor lung specimens were reviewed by a lung pathologist before selection.

What the work shows at the level of the full study, not this receptor alone: The tumor nonsynonymous mutation count correlated with the number of expanded intratumoral alpha and beta TCRs. Confirming at a functional level the hypothesis that regional TCRs recognize regional mutations was considered to require additional single-cell paired TCR alpha and beta sequencing. TCR-seq coverage of tumor T cells was estimated at only 5.5% to 8.5% for alpha chains and 12% to 15% for beta chains. The count of ubiquitous expanded TCRs correlated with the count of ubiquitous nonsynonymous mutations, and the count of regional expanded TCRs correlated with the count of regional nonsynonymous mutations.

The library was prepared using 5' RACE. The sample was run on a NextSeq 500. In the TCR library protocol, a unique molecular identifier was attached to each TCR cDNA molecule so that PCR and sequencing errors could be corrected. In the source study's methods: TCR identification, UMI-based error correction and CDR3 extraction were performed with Decombinator tools. TCRs above a frequency of 2 per 1,000, corresponding to the top 1% of the tumor frequency distribution, were defined as expanded. Expanded tumor TCRs were classed as regional if statistically deemed absent (corrected P<0.05) from at least one tumor region, otherwise ubiquitous. Renyi diversity was calculated using the R vegan package after each repertoire was subsampled 100 times to 5,000 TCRs. CDR3 similarity networks were constructed using string-kernel similarity of amino acid triplets, with links drawn between CDR3s whose pairwise similarity was above 0.82. TCRdb applied fastp at Q25 and MiXCR to the public reads, then kept only in-frame beta chains. A single entry per CDR3 protein holds the most common genes and DNA from its merged rows. The V and J calls shown here were made by TCRdb, not taken from the authors' results. Within this sample are around 100,000 distinct CDR3 sequences, with about 4.6% of them counted one time only. The ten largest clones add up to around 20% of the sample.

This sequence uses TRBV2 and TRBJ2-7; TRBD1 could be the D gene, as 5 bases match. The input for sequencing was lung tumor tissue, taken at surgery. This TCR was recovered from a male donor with early-stage non-small cell lung cancer. The bases read TGTGCCAGCAGCGCGACAGACTACGAGCAGTACTTC. It encodes CASSATDYEQYF.